The sequence of this TCR beta chain was determined in a study of CD8 T cells in Susac syndrome. CDR3 length equals 15 residues. Deletions cut 2 bases from V and 2 bases from J, with 13 bases between. Germline V gene sequence: CDR1 MGHDK, CDR2 SYGVNS. RNA, at about 0.45 to 1 ug, was reverse transcribed with random hexamers. TCRdb reanalysed the immunoSEQ multiplex PCR reads using MiXCR and keeps one entry per CDR3 protein. Of under 200,000 distinct CDR3 sequences listed, 85% to 95% are singletons. The source is a human donor with Susac syndrome. The sequenced sample consisted of CD8+ T cells from PBMCs. The gene calls are TRBV25-1 and TRBJ2-7; D is perhaps TRBD1 or TRBD2 (5 bases each). Here the CDR3 reads CASSEGDGPAYEQYF. For the CDR3, the DNA is TGTGCCAGCAGTGAAGGGGACGGGCCCGCCTACGAGCAGTACTTC.